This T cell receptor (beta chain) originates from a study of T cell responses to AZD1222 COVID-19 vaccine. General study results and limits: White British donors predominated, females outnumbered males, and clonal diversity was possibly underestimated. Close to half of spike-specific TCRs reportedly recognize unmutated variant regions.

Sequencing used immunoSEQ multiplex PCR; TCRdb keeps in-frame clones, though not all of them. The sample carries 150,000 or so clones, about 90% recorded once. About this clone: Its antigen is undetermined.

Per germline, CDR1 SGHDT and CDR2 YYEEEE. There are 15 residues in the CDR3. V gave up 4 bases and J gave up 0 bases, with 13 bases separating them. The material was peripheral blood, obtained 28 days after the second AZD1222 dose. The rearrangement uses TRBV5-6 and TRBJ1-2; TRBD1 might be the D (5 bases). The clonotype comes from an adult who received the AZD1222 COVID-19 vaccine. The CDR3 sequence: CASSIMGGTNYGYTF. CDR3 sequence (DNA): TGTGCCAGCAGCATAATGGGGGGGACTAACTATGGCTACACCTTC. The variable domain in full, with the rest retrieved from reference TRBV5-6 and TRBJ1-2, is DAGVTQSPTHLIKTRGQQVTLRCSPKSGHDTVSWYQQALGQGPQFIFQYYEEEERQRGNFPDRFSGHQFPNYSSELNVNALLLGDSALYLCASSIMGGTNYGYTFGSGTRLTVV.